This T cell receptor (beta chain) derives from a study of STAT3 mutations in large granular lymphocyte leukemia. Trimming took off 4 bases at V and 3 bases at J, with 12 bases between the two ends. The germline V gene encodes CDR1 SNHLY and CDR2 FYNNEI. This CDR3 spans 14 amino acids. Findings and limits, study-wide: In T-cell large granular lymphocyte leukemia, about half of patients showed multiple immunodominant subclonotypes.

Repertoires were generated with immunoSEQ multiplex PCR, while TCRdb's copy carries only in-frame clones and drops some. The sample yields some 31,000 clones, around 87% seen once. On this clone: Antigen specificity is unknown.

This chain links TRBV2 with TRBJ1-1; a weak D match, TRBD1 (5 bases). The clonotype was recovered from a man in his 60s with T-cell large granular lymphocyte leukemia. Some clones in this sample may be carry-over from other donors' samples. Input material: peripheral blood mononuclear cells. CDR3 nucleotides: TGTGCCAGCAGTGGCTCCGGCAGGGACACTGAAGCTTTCTTT. Amino acid sequence: CASSGSGRDTEAFF.